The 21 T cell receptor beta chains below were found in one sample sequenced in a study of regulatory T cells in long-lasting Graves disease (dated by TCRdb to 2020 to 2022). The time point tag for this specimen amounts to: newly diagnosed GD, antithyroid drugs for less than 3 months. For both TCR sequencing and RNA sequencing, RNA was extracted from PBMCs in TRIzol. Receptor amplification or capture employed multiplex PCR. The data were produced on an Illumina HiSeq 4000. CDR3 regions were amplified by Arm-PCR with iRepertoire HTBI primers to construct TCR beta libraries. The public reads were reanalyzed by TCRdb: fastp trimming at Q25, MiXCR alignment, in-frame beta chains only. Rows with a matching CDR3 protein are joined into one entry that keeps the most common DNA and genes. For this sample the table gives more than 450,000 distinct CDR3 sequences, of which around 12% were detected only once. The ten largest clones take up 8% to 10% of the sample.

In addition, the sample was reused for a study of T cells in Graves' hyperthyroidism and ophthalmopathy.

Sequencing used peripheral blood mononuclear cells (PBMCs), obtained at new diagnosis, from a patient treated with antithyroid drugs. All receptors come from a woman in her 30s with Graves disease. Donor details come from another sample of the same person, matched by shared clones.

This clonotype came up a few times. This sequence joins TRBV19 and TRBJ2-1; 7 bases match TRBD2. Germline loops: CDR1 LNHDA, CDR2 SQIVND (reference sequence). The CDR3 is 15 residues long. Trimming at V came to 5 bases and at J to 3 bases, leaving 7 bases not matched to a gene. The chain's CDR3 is CASSPGTTIYNEQFF. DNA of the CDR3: TGTGCCAGTAGTCCCGGGACTACGATCTACAATGAGCAGTTCTTC.

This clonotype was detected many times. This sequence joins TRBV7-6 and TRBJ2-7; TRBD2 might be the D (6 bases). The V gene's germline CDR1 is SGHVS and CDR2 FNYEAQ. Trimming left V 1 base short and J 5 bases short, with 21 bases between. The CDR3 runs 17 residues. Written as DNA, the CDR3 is TGTGCCAGCAGCTTAGTACTGGCGGGATCTCCCAGGCACGAGCAGTACTTC. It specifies CASSLVLAGSPRHEQYF.

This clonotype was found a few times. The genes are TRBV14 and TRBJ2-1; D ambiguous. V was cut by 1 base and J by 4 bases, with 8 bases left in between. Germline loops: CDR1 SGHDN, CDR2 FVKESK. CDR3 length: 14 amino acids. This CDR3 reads CASSQGSVYNEQFF. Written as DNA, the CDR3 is TGTGCCAGCAGCCAAGGATCTGTATACAATGAGCAGTTCTTC.

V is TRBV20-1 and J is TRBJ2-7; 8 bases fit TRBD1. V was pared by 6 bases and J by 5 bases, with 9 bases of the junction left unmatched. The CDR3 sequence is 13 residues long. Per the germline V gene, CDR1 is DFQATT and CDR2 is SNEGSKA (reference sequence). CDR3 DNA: TGCAGTGCAACCGACAGGGGAATAAACGAGCAGTACTTC. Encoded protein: CSATDRGINEQYF.

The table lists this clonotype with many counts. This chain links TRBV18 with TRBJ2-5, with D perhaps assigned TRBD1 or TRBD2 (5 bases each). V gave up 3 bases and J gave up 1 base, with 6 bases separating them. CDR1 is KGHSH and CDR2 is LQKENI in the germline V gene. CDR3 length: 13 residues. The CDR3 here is CASSPGVQETQYF. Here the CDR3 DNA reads TGTGCCAGCTCACCGGGGGTCCAAGAGACCCAGTACTTC.

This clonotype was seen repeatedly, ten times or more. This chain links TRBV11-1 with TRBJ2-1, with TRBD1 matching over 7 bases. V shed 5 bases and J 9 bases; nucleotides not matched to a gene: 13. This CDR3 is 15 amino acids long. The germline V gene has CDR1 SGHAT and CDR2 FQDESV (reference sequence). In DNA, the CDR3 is TGTGCCAGCAGCCGGGCTGGGACAGCCCGAGGTGAGCAGTTCTTC. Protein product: CASSRAGTARGEQFF. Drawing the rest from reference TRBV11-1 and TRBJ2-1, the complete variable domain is EAEVAQSPRYKITEKSQAVAFWCDPISGHATLYWYRQILGQGPELLVQFQDESVVDDSQLPKDRFSAERLKGVDSTLKIQPAELGDSAMYLCASSRAGTARGEQFFGPGTRLTVL.

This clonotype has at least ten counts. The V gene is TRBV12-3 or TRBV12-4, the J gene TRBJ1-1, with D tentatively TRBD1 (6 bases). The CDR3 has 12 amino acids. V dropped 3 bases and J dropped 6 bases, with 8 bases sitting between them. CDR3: CASSFGGPEAFF. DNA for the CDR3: TGTGCCAGCAGTTTCGGGGGGCCTGAAGCTTTCTTT.

The CDR3 DNA reads as TGTGCCAGTACTTTGTCCCCCACGAACTATGGCTACACCTTC. It codes for CASTLSPTNYGYTF. The rearrangement joins TRBV19 to TRBJ1-2; D remains unclear. The V end lost 7 bases, the J end lost 2 bases, and 14 bases lay between the germline ends. CDR3 length equals 14 residues. CDR1 is LNHDA, CDR2 SQIVND, per germline (reference sequence).

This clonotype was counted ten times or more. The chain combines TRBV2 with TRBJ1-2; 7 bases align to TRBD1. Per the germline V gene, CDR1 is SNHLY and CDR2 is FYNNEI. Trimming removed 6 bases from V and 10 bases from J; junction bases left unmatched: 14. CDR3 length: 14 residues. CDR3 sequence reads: CASSATGTDRFYTF. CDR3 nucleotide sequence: TGTGCCAGCAGCGCAACCGGGACAGACCGATTCTACACCTTC.

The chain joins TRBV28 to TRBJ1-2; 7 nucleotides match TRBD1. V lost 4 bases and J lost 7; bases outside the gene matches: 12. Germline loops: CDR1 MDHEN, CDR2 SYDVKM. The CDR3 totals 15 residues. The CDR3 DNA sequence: TGTGCCAGCAGTTCGGACCCGACAGGGTCGGGTGGCTACACCTTC. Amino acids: CASSSDPTGSGGYTF.

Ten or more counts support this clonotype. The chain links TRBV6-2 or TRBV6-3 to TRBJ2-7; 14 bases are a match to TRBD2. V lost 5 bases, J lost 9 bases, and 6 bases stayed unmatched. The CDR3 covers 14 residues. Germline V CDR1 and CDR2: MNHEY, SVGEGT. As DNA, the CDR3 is TGTGCCAGCAGTGCGGGACTAGCGGGAGACCCGCAGTACTTC. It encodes CASSAGLAGDPQYF.

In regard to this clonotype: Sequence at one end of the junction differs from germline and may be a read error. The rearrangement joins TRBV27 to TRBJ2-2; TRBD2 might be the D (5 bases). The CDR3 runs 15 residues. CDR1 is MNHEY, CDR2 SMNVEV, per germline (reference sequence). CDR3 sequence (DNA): TGTGCCAGCAGTCTTCCCTCCGTCCCCACCGGGGAGCTGCTTTTT. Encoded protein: CASSLPSVPTGELLF.

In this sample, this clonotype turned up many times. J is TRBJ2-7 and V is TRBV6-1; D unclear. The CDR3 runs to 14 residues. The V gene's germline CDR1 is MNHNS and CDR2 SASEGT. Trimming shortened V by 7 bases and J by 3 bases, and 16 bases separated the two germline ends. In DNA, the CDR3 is TGTGCCAGCACGGATCACGGAGACTTCTACGAGCAGTACTTC. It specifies CASTDHGDFYEQYF.

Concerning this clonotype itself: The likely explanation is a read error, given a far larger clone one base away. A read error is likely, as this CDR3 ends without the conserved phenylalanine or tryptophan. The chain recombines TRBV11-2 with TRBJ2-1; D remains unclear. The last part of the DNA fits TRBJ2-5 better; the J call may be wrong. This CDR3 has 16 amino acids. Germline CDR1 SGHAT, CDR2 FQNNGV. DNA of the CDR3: TGTGCCAGCAGCACCTATCCCGACCAGCAGAGAAAGACCCAGTACTCC. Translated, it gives CASSTYPDQQRKTQYS.

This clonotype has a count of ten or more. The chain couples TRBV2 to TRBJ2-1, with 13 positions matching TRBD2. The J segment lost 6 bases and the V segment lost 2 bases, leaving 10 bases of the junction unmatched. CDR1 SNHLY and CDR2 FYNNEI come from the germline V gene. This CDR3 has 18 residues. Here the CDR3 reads CASSEKGLAGPRGNEQFF. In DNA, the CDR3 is TGTGCCAGCAGTGAAAAGGGACTAGCGGGACCTCGGGGCAATGAGCAGTTCTTC.

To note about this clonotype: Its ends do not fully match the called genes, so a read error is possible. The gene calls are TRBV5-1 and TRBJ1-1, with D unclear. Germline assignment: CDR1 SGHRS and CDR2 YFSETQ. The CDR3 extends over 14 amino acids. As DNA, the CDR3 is TGCGCCAGCAGCTTTCAGCCCCAGAACACTGAAGCTTCCTTT. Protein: CASSFQPQNTEASF. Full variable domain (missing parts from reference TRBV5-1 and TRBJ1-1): KAGVTQTPRYLIKTRGQQVTLSCSPISGHRSVSWYQQTPGQGLQFLFEYFSETQRNKGNFPGRFSGRQFSNSRSEMNVSTLELGDSALYLCASSFQPQNTEASFGQGTRLTVV.

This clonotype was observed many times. The CDR3 is CASSLAGRGGYTF. The CDR3 bases are TGTGCCAGCAGTTTGGCAGGGAGGGGCGGCTACACCTTC. The gene calls are TRBV12-3 or TRBV12-4 and TRBJ1-2, with D maybe TRBD1 (5 bases). V was cut by 3 bases and J by 8 bases, with 13 bases left in between. The CDR3 spans 13 residues.

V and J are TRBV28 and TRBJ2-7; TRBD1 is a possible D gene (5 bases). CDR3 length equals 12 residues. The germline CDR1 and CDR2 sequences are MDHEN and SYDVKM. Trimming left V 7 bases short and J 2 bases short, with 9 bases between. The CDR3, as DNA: TGTGCCAGCACGGACAAGACCTACGAGCAGTACTTC. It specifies CASTDKTYEQYF.

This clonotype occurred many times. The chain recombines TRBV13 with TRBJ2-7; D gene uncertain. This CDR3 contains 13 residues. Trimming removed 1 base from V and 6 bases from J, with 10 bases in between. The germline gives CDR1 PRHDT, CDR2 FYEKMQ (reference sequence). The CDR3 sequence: CASSLVATGEQYF. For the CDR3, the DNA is TGTGCCAGCAGCTTAGTAGCTACGGGCGAGCAGTACTTC.

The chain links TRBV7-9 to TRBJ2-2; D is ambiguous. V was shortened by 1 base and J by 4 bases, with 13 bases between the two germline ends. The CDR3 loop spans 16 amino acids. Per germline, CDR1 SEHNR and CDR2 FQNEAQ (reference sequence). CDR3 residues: CASSLGSGFFTGELFF. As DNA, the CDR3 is TGTGCCAGCAGCTTAGGGTCTGGATTTTTCACCGGGGAGCTGTTTTTT.

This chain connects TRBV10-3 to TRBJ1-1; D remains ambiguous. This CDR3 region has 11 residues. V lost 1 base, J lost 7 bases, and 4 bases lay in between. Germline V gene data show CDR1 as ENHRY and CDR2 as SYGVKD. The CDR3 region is CAISELNEAFF. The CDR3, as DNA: TGTGCCATCAGTGAGTTAAATGAAGCTTTCTTT.